This TCR beta chain appears in the sequencing data of a study of pediatric ulcerative colitis (dated by TCRdb to about 2019). For the study in its entirety: Of the ulcerative colitis patients, about seven had pancolitis and two had left-sided colitis, and histology in every patient was consistent with ulcerative colitis. The Pediatric Ulcerative Colitis Activity Index classified a couple of patients as having mild disease, four as having moderate disease and three as having acute severe colitis. Ten or so newly diagnosed, treatment-naive pediatric ulcerative colitis patients and a few non-IBD control children each provided paired blood and rectal samples.

Points the paper makes about the study in general: Clonal overlap between a subject's own blood and rectum was significantly greater in ulcerative colitis patients than in controls, which suggests more T cell trafficking to inflamed tissue. Because repertoires came from total lymphocyte DNA, patterns in rare subsets such as regulatory T cells may not be reflected. Controls, mild-moderate and acute severe colitis patients were separated by rectal repertoire features, and reduced rectal diversity due to clonal expansions was observed in acute severe colitis. For technical reasons, the blood samples of a couple of patients yielded substantially fewer templates, so those samples were excluded from the blood-rectal overlap analysis. Two rectal CDR3 clonotypes were detected in all ulcerative colitis patients and were not detected in any of the controls. With only a few individuals, the healthy control group was small.

Its CDR3 holds 11 amino acids, cysteine through phenylalanine. The only DNA kept is the CDR3, 33 bases in frame from the first base. Sequences SQVTM (CDR1) and ANQGSEA (CDR2) are obtained from the germline V gene. As for this clone: This receptor's antigen is unknown. No quality values exist for individual bases; no much larger clone is one base distant.

Using the immunoSEQ TRB Survey service, rearranged CDR3 beta regions were amplified from genomic DNA with multiplex V and J primers. To keep depth equal across samples, survey-level sequencing depth of up to 500,000 reads per sample was applied. Libraries were purified and pooled, and sequencing was performed on Illumina technology. The original pipeline was this. Productive clonality, sample overlap, pairwise scatters, CDR3 beta length, V/D/J gene usage and productiveness were all assessed with the immunoSEQ online tools. Calculated diversity was the number of unique rearrangements divided by total templates times 100; Shannon and Simpson indices were also computed. Principal component analysis used the R prcomp function and ggbiplot package on Z-score normalized data. Morisita's index was used to quantify the clonal overlap between blood and rectum within each subject. TCRdb obtained this table from immuneACCESS and retained in-frame rearrangements with V and J assigned. These tables miss some clones; where compared with another copy, unresolved V genes account for less than half of the shortfall, and the remainder is unexplained. V and J calls and clone size follow that table, whereas D and trimming were derived from the DNA. The sample table shows around 64,000 clones, and more than 60% are seen once. About 5.2% of the sample is in the top ten clones.

No immunosuppressive medication had been given to the ulcerative colitis patients before the diagnostic colonoscopy. A blood sample was drawn at the time of the colonoscopy. The Wizard kit (Promega) was used to extract genomic DNA from the blood and intestinal samples. The sample consisted of blood. This chain joins TRBV29-1 to TRBJ2-7; the D gene assignment is ambiguous. The sequence was collected from a boy aged 5-17 years with moderate ulcerative colitis. The DNA sequence is as follows: TGCAGGGAACCCCCCGGCTACGAGCAGTACTTC. Translated, this gives CREPPGYEQYF.